This T cell receptor beta chain was found in a study of blood T cell repertoires in COVID-19. The V gene end was trimmed by 5 bases and the J gene end by 10 bases; junction bases not matched to a gene: 3. Germline assignment: CDR1 KGHSH and CDR2 LQKENI. The CDR3 loop spans 13 amino acids. Clones were sequenced by immunoSEQ multiplex PCR, and TCRdb holds only the in-frame ones, with some missing. The table has around 220,000 clones, around 88% seen once; the top ten hold approximately 15%. The clonotype comes from a woman between 50 and 59 years old with acute COVID-19. This chain links TRBV18 with TRBJ1-6, with 9 bases identical to TRBD1. Sequencing input: PBMCs or T cells enriched from blood (not recorded which). CDR3 nucleotide sequence: TGTGCCAGCTCAGGGACAGGGCGATCACCCCTCCACTTT. Its protein is CASSGTGRSPLHF.